Each of the 25 T cell receptor beta chains below was sequenced from the same sample in a study of T cell changes during pregnancy in multiple sclerosis (dated by TCRdb to between 2019 and 2020). The library was made by the immunoSEQ multiplex PCR assay. Drawn from immuneACCESS, this table holds only the in-frame rearrangements with V and J called that TCRdb kept. Clones are partly lost; checked studies trace under half to an unresolved V gene and leave the rest unexplained. The table for this sample lists approximately 25,000 clones; more than 75% of them were counted only once. Nearly 0.75% of the sample is held by the ten biggest clonotypes. The sample here was CD4+ T cells from peripheral blood mononuclear cells, taken in the first trimester of pregnancy. The origin of the receptors is a female donor in good health, enrolled as a control in a pregnancy study.

The chain employs TRBV11-2 and TRBJ2-7; no definite D call. Germline CDR1 is SGHAT and CDR2 is FQNNGV. The V and J ends lost 0 bases and 0 bases respectively, with 3 bases between them. The CDR3 runs to 13 residues. In nucleotides, the CDR3 is TGTGCCAGCAGCTTAGACGGCTCCTACGAGCAGTACTTC. It is translated as CASSLDGSYEQYF.

CDR3 in DNA: TGTGCCAGCAGCTCTCGGACAGCGAACACCGGGGAGCTGTTTTTT. Translated: CASSSRTANTGELFF. The rearrangement joins TRBV11-2 to TRBJ2-2; weak D call: TRBD1 (6 bases). V lost 4 bases and J 0 bases, leaving 9 bases between the germline ends. The CDR3 spans 15 residues. Germline assignment: CDR1 SGHAT and CDR2 FQNNGV.

The chain links TRBV30 to TRBJ2-2; TRBD2 matches 7 bases. Germline V gene lookup returns CDR1 GTSNPN and CDR2 SVGIG (reference sequence). V was pared by 0 bases and J by 5 bases, with 0 bases of the junction left unmatched. This CDR3 has 13 residues. The chain's CDR3 is CAWSVGGTGELFF. The CDR3 nucleotides read TGTGCCTGGAGTGTGGGGGGGACCGGGGAGCTGTTTTTT.

The CDR3, as DNA: TGTGCCAGCATACTTCTAGCGGGGCACTACGAGCAGTACTTC. This gives the protein CASILLAGHYEQYF. The chain has TRBV6-1 and TRBJ2-7; 9 bases are shared with TRBD2. The CDR3 length is 14 residues. J lost 3 bases, V lost 7 bases, and 7 bases had no gene match. Per germline, CDR1 MNHNS and CDR2 SASEGT.

The rearrangement uses TRBV19 and TRBJ2-4; TRBD2 agrees at 7 bases. Trimming removed 2 bases from V and 0 bases from J; junction bases left unmatched: 7. Looked up from germline, CDR1 is LNHDA and CDR2 is SQIVND (reference sequence). This CDR3 is built from 17 residues. The CDR3 region is CASSIKGGRVAKNIQYF. The CDR3 DNA is TGTGCCAGTAGTATAAAGGGAGGGAGGGTAGCCAAAAACATTCAGTACTTC.

The genes are TRBV30 and TRBJ1-3; no definite D call. Germline V gives CDR1 GTSNPN, CDR2 SVGIG (reference sequence). V lost 4 bases, J lost 3 bases, and 19 bases lay in between. This CDR3 contains 16 residues. The CDR3 DNA sequence: TGTGCCTGGAAGAGTAGTAACAGTTCGCGTGGAAACACCATATATTTT. Its protein is CAWKSSNSSRGNTIYF. Complete variable domain (other parts from reference TRBV30 and TRBJ1-3): SQTIHQWPATLVQPVGSPLSLECTVEGTSNPNLYWYRQAAGRGLQLLFYSVGIGQISSEVPQNLSASRPQDRQFILSSKKLLLSDSGFYLCAWKSSNSSRGNTIYFGEGSWLTVV.

V usage is TRBV2 and J usage is TRBJ1-1; D is unresolved. This CDR3 region has 13 residues. With 6 bases removed from V and 2 bases from J, the gap between germline ends came to 10 bases. Germline CDR1 and CDR2: SNHLY and FYNNEI. The CDR3 DNA sequence: TGTGCCAGCAGCGCGGCAGTCAACACTGAAGCTTTCTTT. Amino acids: CASSAAVNTEAFF.

The chain uses TRBV25-1 and TRBJ2-1, with a weak D call TRBD1 (6 bases). With 5 bases removed from V and 4 bases from J, the gap between germline ends came to 12 bases. The CDR3 is 14 residues long. Germline assignment: CDR1 MGHDK and CDR2 SYGVNS. CDR3 sequence: CASSSQGEYNEQFF. The CDR3 DNA reads as TGTGCCAGCAGTTCACAGGGAGAGTACAATGAGCAGTTCTTC.

The chain carries TRBV14 and TRBJ1-4; TRBD1 matches 7 bases. The CDR3 consists of 16 residues. Per germline, CDR1 SGHDN and CDR2 FVKESK. V shed 4 bases, J shed 5 bases, and the junction held 10 bases outside the gene matches. The CDR3: CASSPLTGRKNEKLFF. DNA of the CDR3: TGTGCCAGCAGCCCACTGACAGGGAGGAAGAATGAAAAACTGTTTTTT.

This sequence joins TRBV9 and TRBJ2-3; D is ambiguous. In germline, CDR1 is SGDLS, CDR2 YYNGEE. V was pared by 4 bases and J by 1 base, with 13 bases between. This CDR3 comprises 15 residues. The CDR3 is CASSLRLSRTDTQYF. The CDR3 nucleotides read TGTGCCAGCAGCTTGAGACTGAGCCGCACAGATACGCAGTATTTT.

V and J are TRBV20-1 and TRBJ2-1; D remains ambiguous. This CDR3 contains 11 residues. CDR1 DFQATT and CDR2 SNEGSKA come from the germline V gene (reference sequence). Trimming took 3 bases from V and 5 from J, leaving 5 bases between them. CDR3 region: CSASIHNEQFF. In DNA form, the CDR3 reads TGCAGTGCTAGTATCCACAATGAGCAGTTCTTC.

V usage is TRBV7-3 and J usage is TRBJ2-3; D might be TRBD2 (6 bases). Looked up from germline, CDR1 is SGHTA and CDR2 is FQGTGA. Trimming cost V 0 bases and J 2 bases, with 9 bases left between them. CDR3 length equals 15 residues. CDR3 sequence: CASSLTRDVTDTQYF. CDR3 sequence (DNA): TGTGCCAGCAGCTTAACGCGGGACGTCACAGATACGCAGTATTTT.

This clone was observed a few times. V and J are TRBV18 and TRBJ1-2, with a possible D match to TRBD1 (5 bases). In germline, CDR1 is KGHSH, CDR2 LQKENI. Trimming cost V 3 bases and J 4 bases, with 12 bases left between them. CDR3 length equals 14 residues. The CDR3 loop is CASSPSRAPYGYTF. The CDR3 DNA sequence: TGTGCCAGCTCACCCTCCAGGGCCCCCTATGGCTACACCTTC.

This clone was recorded once. The genes are TRBV28 and TRBJ1-1, with a weak D call TRBD1 (5 bases). The V and J ends lost 6 bases and 1 base respectively, with 15 bases between them. The germline gives CDR1 MDHEN, CDR2 SYDVKM. The CDR3 spans 15 residues. CDR3 nucleotides: TGTGCCAGCAGATCCGCGGGACTATCGAACACTGAAGCTTTCTTT. Translation: CASRSAGLSNTEAFF.

The genes are TRBV5-6 and TRBJ2-1; TRBD2 aligns across 8 bases. With 3 bases clipped from V and 3 bases from J, the junction kept 8 bases outside the gene matches. The CDR3 runs 16 residues. The V gene's germline CDR1 is SGHDT and CDR2 YYEEEE. CDR3 DNA sequence: TGTGCCAGCAGCTGGGGCGGGGGGACCTACTACAATGAGCAGTTCTTC. It yields the protein CASSWGGGTYYNEQFF.

V and J are TRBV28 and TRBJ1-1; 7 bases line up with TRBD1. CDR1 and CDR2 (germline): MDHEN, SYDVKM. The length of the CDR3 is 16 residues. V lost 0 bases, J lost 4 bases, and 8 bases stayed unmatched. For the CDR3, the DNA is TGTGCCAGCAGTTTATGCGCAGGGGGAGTATGCACTGAAGCTTTCTTT. Amino acids: CASSLCAGGVCTEAFF.

J is TRBJ2-7 and V is TRBV19; perhaps TRBD2 as D (6 bases). The V end lost 5 bases, the J end lost 7 bases, and 24 bases lay between the germline ends. Per the germline V gene, CDR1 is LNHDA and CDR2 is SQIVND (reference sequence). The CDR3 spans 16 residues. The CDR3 here is CASSDDGYGTRTEQYF. CDR3 nucleotides: TGTGCCAGTAGTGATGACGGCTACGGGACTCGGACAGAGCAGTACTTC. The entire variable domain, with the rest obtained from reference TRBV19 and TRBJ2-7, is as follows: DGGITQSPKYLFRKEGQNVTLSCEQNLNHDAMYWYRQDPGQGLRLIYYSQIVNDFQKGDIAEGYSVSREKKESFPLTVTSAQKNPTAFYLCASSDDGYGTRTEQYFGPGTRLTVT.

V usage is TRBV5-4 and J usage is TRBJ1-1; D is unresolved. Germline V gene data show CDR1 as SGHNT and CDR2 as YYREEE (reference sequence). V lost 2 bases to trimming and J lost 0 bases, with 11 bases between them. The CDR3 extends over 15 amino acids. Written as DNA, the CDR3 is TGTGCCAGCAGCTTTCCAGGCGCCATGAACACTGAAGCTTTCTTT. Protein: CASSFPGAMNTEAFF.

This chain links TRBV28 with TRBJ1-5, with TRBD1 matching 7 bases. V was pared by 5 bases and J by 4 bases, with 11 bases of the junction left unmatched. Germline V lookup: CDR1 MDHEN, CDR2 SYDVKM. The CDR3 length is 16 residues. This CDR3 reads CASSPRTGPGNQPQHF. CDR3 nucleotides: TGTGCCAGCAGTCCTCGGACAGGTCCGGGGAATCAGCCCCAGCATTTT.

V gene TRBV19 combines with J gene TRBJ1-2, with 9 nucleotides matching TRBD1. The V gene end was trimmed by 9 bases and the J gene end by 1 base; junction bases not matched to a gene: 6. The CDR3 contains 14 residues. Germline V lookup: CDR1 LNHDA, CDR2 SQIVND (reference sequence). The CDR3 region is CASANRGLNYGYTF. As DNA, the CDR3 is TGTGCCAGCGCAAACAGGGGGCTTAACTATGGCTACACCTTC. The full variable domain, its missing parts supplied by reference TRBV19 and TRBJ1-2, is DGGITQSPKYLFRKEGQNVTLSCEQNLNHDAMYWYRQDPGQGLRLIYYSQIVNDFQKGDIAEGYSVSREKKESFPLTVTSAQKNPTAFYLCASANRGLNYGYTFGSGTRLTVV.

This chain uses TRBV28 with TRBJ2-7; 11 positions agree with TRBD1. The CDR3 sequence is 12 residues long. Germline V gene sequence: CDR1 MDHEN, CDR2 SYDVKM. V lost 8 bases and J lost 6; bases outside the gene matches: 3. DNA of the CDR3: TGTGCCAGCGGACAGGGGGCGCCCGAGCAGTACTTC. Its translation: CASGQGAPEQYF.

This rearrangement joins TRBV6-1 to TRBJ2-1, with D possibly TRBD2 on 7 matching bases. This CDR3 contains 16 residues. The V and J ends lost 4 bases and 10 bases respectively, with 23 bases between them. The germline V gene encodes CDR1 MNHNS and CDR2 SASEGT. The CDR3 DNA follows: TGTGCCAGCAGTGGTCCTGGGGGGGCTGGGGTGGGCGAGCAGTTCTTC. It translates to CASSGPGGAGVGEQFF.

This chain uses TRBV4-1 with TRBJ2-6; 7 bases match TRBD1. The CDR3 extends over 17 amino acids. Germline V lookup: CDR1 MGHRA, CDR2 YSYEKL. Germline trimming cut 2 bases from V and 2 bases from J; bases unmatched to any gene: 6. CDR3 in amino acids: CASSQFLGGPGANVLTF. The CDR3 coding sequence is TGCGCCAGCAGCCAATTTTTAGGGGGCCCTGGGGCCAACGTCCTGACTTTC.

This CDR3 reads CASSPGQTYGYTF. In DNA, the CDR3 is TGTGCCAGCAGCCCGGGACAGACTTATGGCTACACCTTC. V gene TRBV7-9 combines with J gene TRBJ1-2; TRBD1 aligns across 7 bases. The length of the CDR3 is 13 residues. V was clipped by 5 bases and J by 5 bases; unmatched bases: 5. The germline gives CDR1 SEHNR, CDR2 FQNEAQ (reference sequence).

The V gene is TRBV5-1, the J gene TRBJ2-5; the match to TRBD2 covers 8 bases. After removal of 4 bases from V and 2 bases from J, the junction contained 7 bases not matched to a gene. Germline V gene lookup returns CDR1 SGHRS and CDR2 YFSETQ. The CDR3 is 15 amino acids. The CDR3: CASSRLTSGQETQYF. The CDR3 DNA sequence: TGCGCCAGCAGCCGGCTCACTAGCGGTCAAGAGACCCAGTACTTC.